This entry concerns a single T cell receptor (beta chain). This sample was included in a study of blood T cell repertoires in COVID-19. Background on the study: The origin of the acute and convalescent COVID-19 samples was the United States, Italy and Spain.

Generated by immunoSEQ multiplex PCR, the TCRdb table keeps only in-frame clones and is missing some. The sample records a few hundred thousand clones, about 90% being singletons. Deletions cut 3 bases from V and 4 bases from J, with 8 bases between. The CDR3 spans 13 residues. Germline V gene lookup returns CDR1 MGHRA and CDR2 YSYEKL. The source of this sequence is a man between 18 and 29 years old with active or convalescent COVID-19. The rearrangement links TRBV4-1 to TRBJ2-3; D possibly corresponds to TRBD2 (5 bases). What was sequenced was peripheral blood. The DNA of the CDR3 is TGCGCCAGCAGCCAGGGAGAACCAGATACGCAGTATTTT. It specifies CASSQGEPDTQYF.